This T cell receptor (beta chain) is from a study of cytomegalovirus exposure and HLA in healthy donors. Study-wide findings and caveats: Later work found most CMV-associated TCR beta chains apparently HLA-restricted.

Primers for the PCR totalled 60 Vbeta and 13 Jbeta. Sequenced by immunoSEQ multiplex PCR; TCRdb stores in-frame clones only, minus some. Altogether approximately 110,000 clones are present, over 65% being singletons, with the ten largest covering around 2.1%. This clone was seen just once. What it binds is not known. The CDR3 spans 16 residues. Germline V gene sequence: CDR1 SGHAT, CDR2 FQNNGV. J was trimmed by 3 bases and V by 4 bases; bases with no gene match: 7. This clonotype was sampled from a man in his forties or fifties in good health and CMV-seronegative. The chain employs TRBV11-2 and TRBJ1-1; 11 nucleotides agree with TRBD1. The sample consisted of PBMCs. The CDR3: CASSSNPDRGHTEAFF. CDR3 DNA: TGTGCCAGCAGCTCGAACCCGGACAGGGGGCACACTGAAGCTTTCTTT.